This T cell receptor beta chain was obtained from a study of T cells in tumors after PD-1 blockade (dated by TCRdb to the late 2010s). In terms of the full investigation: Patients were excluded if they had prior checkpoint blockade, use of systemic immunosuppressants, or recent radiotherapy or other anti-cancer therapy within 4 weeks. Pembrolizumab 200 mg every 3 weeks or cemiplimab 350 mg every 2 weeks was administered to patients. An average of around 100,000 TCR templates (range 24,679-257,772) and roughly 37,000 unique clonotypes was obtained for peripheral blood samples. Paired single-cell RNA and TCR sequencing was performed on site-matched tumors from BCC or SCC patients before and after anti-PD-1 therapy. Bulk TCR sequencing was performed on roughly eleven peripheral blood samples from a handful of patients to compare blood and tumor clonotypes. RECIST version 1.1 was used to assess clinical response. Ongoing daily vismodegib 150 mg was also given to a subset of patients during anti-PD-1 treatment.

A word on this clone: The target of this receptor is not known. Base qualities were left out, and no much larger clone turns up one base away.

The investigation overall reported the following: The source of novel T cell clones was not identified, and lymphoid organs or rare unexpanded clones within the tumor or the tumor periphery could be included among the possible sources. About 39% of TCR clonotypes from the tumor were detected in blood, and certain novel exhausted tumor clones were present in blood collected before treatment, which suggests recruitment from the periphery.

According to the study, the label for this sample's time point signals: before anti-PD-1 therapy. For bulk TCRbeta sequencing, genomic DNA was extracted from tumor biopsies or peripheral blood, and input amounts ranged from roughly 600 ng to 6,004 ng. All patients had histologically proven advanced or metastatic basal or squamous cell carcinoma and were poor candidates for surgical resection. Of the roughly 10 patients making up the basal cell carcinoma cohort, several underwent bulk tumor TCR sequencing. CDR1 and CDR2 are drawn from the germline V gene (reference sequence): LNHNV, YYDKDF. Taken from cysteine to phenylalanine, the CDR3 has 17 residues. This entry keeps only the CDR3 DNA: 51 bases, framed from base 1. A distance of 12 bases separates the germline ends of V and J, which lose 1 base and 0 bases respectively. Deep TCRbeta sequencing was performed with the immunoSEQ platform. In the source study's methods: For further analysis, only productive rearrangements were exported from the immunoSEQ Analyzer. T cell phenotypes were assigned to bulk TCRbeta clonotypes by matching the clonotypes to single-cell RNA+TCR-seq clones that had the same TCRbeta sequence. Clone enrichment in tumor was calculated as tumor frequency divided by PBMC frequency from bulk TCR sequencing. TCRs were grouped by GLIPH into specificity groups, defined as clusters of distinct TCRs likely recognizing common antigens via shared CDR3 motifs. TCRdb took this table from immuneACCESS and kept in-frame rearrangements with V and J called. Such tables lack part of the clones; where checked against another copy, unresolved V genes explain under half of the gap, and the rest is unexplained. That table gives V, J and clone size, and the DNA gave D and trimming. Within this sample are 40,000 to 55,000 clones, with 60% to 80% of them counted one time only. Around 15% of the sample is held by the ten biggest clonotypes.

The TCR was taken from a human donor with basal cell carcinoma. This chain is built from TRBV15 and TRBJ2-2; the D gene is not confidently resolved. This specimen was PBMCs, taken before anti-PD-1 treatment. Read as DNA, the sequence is TGTGCCACCAGCAGAGTCACCGCCCGATCGAACACCGGGGAGCTGTTTTTT. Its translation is CATSRVTARSNTGELFF.